This T cell receptor beta chain was captured in a study of blood T cell repertoires in COVID-19. Study context: Italy, Spain and the United States were the sources of the convalescent and acute COVID-19 samples. In each case, the material was cDNA or gDNA derived from T cells, B-cell-depleted T cells, or PBMCs.

Original data processing: From reference gene primer amplification, estimates of nucleated cell counts were derived. Generated by immunoSEQ multiplex PCR, the TCRdb table keeps only in-frame clones and is missing some. That table is the source of V, J and clone size, and D and trimming were worked out from the DNA. The sample lists about 130,000 clones; around 88% were seen once. This clone was counted a few times. Germline CDR1 LGHDT, CDR2 YNNKEL (reference sequence). V was clipped by 0 bases and J by 1 base, with 13 bases between them. The CDR3 has 16 residues. This rearrangement joins TRBV3-1 (or the pseudogene TRBV3-2) to TRBJ2-7, with D unresolved. This clonotype originated in a human donor in a cohort sampled during active COVID-19. Sequenced material: peripheral blood. The CDR3 protein is CASSQDFLVASYEQYF. The CDR3 DNA sequence: TGTGCCAGCAGCCAAGATTTTCTAGTTGCGTCCTACGAGCAGTACTTC.